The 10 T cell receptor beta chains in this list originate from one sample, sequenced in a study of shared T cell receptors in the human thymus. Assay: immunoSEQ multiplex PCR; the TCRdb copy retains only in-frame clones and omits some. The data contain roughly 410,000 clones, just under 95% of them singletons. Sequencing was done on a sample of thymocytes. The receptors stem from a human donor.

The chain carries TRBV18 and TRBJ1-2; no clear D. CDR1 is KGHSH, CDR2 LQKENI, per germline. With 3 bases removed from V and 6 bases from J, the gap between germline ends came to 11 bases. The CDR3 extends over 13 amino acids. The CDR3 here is CASSPAGRDGYTF. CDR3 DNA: TGTGCCAGCTCACCGGCGGGGAGGGATGGCTACACCTTC.

CDR3 DNA sequence: TGTGCCAGCAGCCGACACATAGCGGGGGTAGATACGCAGTATTTT. It yields the protein CASSRHIAGVDTQYF. The chain recombines TRBV27 with TRBJ2-3; TRBD2 agrees at 9 bases. Germline V CDR1 and CDR2: MNHEY, SMNVEV (reference sequence). This CDR3 region has 15 residues. Unmatched junction bases numbered 9, after V lost 6 bases and J lost 5 bases.

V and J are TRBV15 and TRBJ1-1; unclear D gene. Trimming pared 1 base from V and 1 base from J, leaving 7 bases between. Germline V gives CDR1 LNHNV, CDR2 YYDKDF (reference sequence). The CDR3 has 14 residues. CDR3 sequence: CATSRGPGNTEAFF. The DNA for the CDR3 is TGTGCCACCAGCAGAGGTCCTGGGAACACTGAAGCTTTCTTT.

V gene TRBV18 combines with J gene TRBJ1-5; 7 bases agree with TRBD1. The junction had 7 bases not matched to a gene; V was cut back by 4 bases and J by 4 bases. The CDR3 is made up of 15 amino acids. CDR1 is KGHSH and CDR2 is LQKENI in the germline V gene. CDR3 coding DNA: TGTGCCAGCTCACGGACAGGAAGGTCGAATCAGCCCCAGCATTTT. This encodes CASSRTGRSNQPQHF.

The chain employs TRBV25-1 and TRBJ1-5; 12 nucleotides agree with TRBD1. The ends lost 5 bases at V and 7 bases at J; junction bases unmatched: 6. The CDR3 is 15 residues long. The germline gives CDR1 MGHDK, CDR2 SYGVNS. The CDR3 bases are TGTGCCAGCAGTCCGGGACAGGGGGCCGACCAGCCCCAGCATTTT. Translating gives CASSPGQGADQPQHF.

The CDR3 spells CASSESGETQYF. CDR3 in DNA: TGCGCCAGCAGTGAGTCGGGGGAGACCCAGTACTTC. The V call is TRBV10-1, the J call TRBJ2-5; unclear D gene. Per the germline V gene, CDR1 is WNHNN and CDR2 is SYGVQD (reference sequence). This CDR3 is 12 amino acids long. With 0 bases removed from V and 5 bases from J, the gap between germline ends came to 4 bases.

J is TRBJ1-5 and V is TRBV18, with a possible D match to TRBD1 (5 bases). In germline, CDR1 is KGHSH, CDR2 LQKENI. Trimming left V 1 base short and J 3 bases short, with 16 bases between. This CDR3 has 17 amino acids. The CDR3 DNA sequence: TGTGCCAGCTCACCACAAAGATCCGGGGCCCTCAATCAGCCCCAGCATTTT. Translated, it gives CASSPQRSGALNQPQHF.

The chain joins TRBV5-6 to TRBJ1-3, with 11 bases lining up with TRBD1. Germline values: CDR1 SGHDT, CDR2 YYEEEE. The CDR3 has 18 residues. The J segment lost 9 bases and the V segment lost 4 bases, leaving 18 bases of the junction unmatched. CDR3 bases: TGTGCCAGCAGCAAGGGACAGGGGGTATCTACGGGACGTGGCACCATATATTTT. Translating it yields CASSKGQGVSTGRGTIYF.

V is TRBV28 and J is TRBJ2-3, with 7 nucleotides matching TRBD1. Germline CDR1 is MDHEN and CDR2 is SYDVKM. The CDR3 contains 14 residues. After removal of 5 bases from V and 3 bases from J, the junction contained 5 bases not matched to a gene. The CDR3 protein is CASSTRGITDTQYF. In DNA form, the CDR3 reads TGTGCCAGCAGTACCAGGGGGATAACAGATACGCAGTATTTT.

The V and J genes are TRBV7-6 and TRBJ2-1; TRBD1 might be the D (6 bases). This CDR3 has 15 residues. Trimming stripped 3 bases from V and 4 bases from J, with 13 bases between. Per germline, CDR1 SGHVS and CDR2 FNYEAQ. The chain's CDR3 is CASSFRQETYNEQFF. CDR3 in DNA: TGTGCCAGCAGCTTTAGACAGGAGACTTACAATGAGCAGTTCTTC.